This T cell receptor (beta chain) was recovered during a study of T cell responses to AZD1222 COVID-19 vaccine. The study, taken as a whole, reports: Repertoires were obtained only post-peak T cell response. CD4 TCRs linked to vaccination spanned spike, dominating at 160-218 and 743-854.

With regard to this clone: The antigen is undetermined.

Generated by immunoSEQ multiplex PCR, the TCRdb table keeps only in-frame clones and is missing some. The sample has 100,000 or so clones, around 83% seen once. This TCR came from an adult in good health. Specimen: peripheral blood, collected on day 0 of AZD1222 vaccination.

The CDR3 sequence is CASSPHRVAGANVLTF. The DNA of the CDR3 is TGTGCCAGCAGCCCCCACAGGGTGGCTGGGGCCAACGTCCTGACTTTC. This sequence joins TRBV7-2 and TRBJ2-6; D is possibly TRBD1 (6 bases). The germline V gene encodes CDR1 SGHTA and CDR2 FQGNSA. The V gene lost 5 bases and the J gene lost 2 bases, with 13 bases spanning the gap. The length of the CDR3 is 16 residues.